The T cell receptor (beta chain) under discussion was sequenced for a study of identical twins. Study-wide points: Researchers caution that invariant MAIT and iNKT cells could partly confound zero-insertion analyses. Cross-sectional statistical analysis, not tracking of the same donors, underpinned the conclusions.

This clonotype was seen more than once but under ten times. Its antigen is not known. A universal primer site was added by template switching, and unique molecular identifiers were carried by the cDNA. Each CDR3 protein gets one entry after TCRdb re-called the 5' RACE reads with MiXCR. The table has approximately 240,000 distinct CDR3 sequences, more than 13% seen once. V shed 4 bases and J shed 3 bases, with 10 bases lying between them. Germline CDR1 and CDR2: SGHTA and FQGNSA. This CDR3 is 13 amino acids long. Sequencing input: memory (CD45RO+) T cells sorted from blood. This chain links TRBV7-2 with TRBJ2-7; D is ambiguous. This TCR was sampled from a woman aged 18-29 years in good health. The CDR3 spells CASSSQRNYEQYF. The CDR3 nucleotides are TGTGCCAGCAGCTCGCAACGTAACTACGAGCAGTACTTC.